The 21 T cell receptor beta chains below come from one sample, sequenced in a study of identical twins. TCRdb processed the 5' RACE reads anew with MiXCR; each CDR3 protein has one entry. The sample holds roughly 280,000 distinct CDR3 sequences; 8% to 9.5% are singletons and the top ten take about 7.1%. These sequences were also reported in another study, on yellow fever vaccine responses in identical twins.

Sequenced sample: CD8+ T cells sorted from blood. All receptors come from a woman aged 18 to 35 in good health.

This chain links TRBV29-1 with TRBJ1-2; TRBD1 matches at 8 bases. The CDR3 has 13 residues. J gave up 1 base and V 7 bases, and 5 bases lay outside the gene matches. Germline V gene data show CDR1 as SQVTM and CDR2 as ANQGSEA. In DNA, the CDR3 is TGCAGCGCTAGGGACAGGAGTAACTATGGCTACACCTTC. It specifies CSARDRSNYGYTF.

In this sample, this clonotype turned up a few times. This sequence joins TRBV27 and TRBJ2-7; 9 bases agree with TRBD2. Germline CDR1 is MNHEY and CDR2 is SMNVEV (reference sequence). The V gene end was trimmed by 2 bases and the J gene end by 3 bases; junction bases not matched to a gene: 2. The CDR3 sequence is 14 residues long. The CDR3 coding sequence is TGTGCCAGCAGTTTAGTAGCGGGAGACTACGAGCAGTACTTC. Amino acid sequence: CASSLVAGDYEQYF.

The table lists this clonotype with a few counts. This sequence joins TRBV24-1 and TRBJ2-5, with TRBD1 as a possible D gene (6 bases). The length of the CDR3 is 18 residues. Trimming pared 3 bases from V and 4 bases from J, leaving 23 bases between. Germline V gives CDR1 KGHDR, CDR2 SFDVKD. CDR3 sequence (DNA): TGTGCCACCAGTGATACACAGGGTATGTTCCCGAAGCCAGAGACCCAGTACTTC. The encoded protein is CATSDTQGMFPKPETQYF.

The chain carries TRBV5-4 and TRBJ1-2; D uncertain. This CDR3 has 13 residues. Germline assignment: CDR1 SGHNT and CDR2 YYREEE (reference sequence). V dropped 1 base and J dropped 4 bases, with 8 bases sitting between them. CDR3 loop: CASSLSPGYGYTF. The CDR3 nucleotides are TGTGCCAGCAGCTTGTCCCCTGGCTATGGCTACACCTTC.

This clonotype appeared many times. The chain combines TRBV15 with TRBJ2-1, with a weak D call TRBD2 (5 bases). Germline V gene lookup returns CDR1 LNHNV and CDR2 YYDKDF (reference sequence). Between the trimmed V and J ends, which lost 3 bases and 6 bases, there was a span of 12 bases. The CDR3 has 14 residues. CDR3 protein: CATSRLFGLNEQFF. The CDR3 DNA sequence: TGTGCCACCAGCAGGCTCTTCGGACTCAATGAGCAGTTCTTC.

The CDR3 loop reads CASSPESVRETQYF. Written as DNA, the CDR3 is TGCGCCAGCAGCCCGGAATCCGTGAGAGAGACCCAGTACTTC. The V and J genes are TRBV5-1 and TRBJ2-5; D unclear. Germline V gives CDR1 SGHRS, CDR2 YFSETQ. This CDR3 has 14 residues. V was pared by 4 bases and J by 4 bases, with 14 bases between. The whole variable domain, remainder taken from reference TRBV5-1 and TRBJ2-5, is KAGVTQTPRYLIKTRGQQVTLSCSPISGHRSVSWYQQTPGQGLQFLFEYFSETQRNKGNFPGRFSGRQFSNSRSEMNVSTLELGDSALYLCASSPESVRETQYFGPGTRLLVL.

The chain combines TRBV27 with TRBJ1-2; D not resolved. CDR1 is MNHEY, CDR2 SMNVEV, per germline (reference sequence). The CDR3 totals 14 residues. The V gene lost 5 bases and the J gene lost 3 bases, with 13 bases spanning the gap. The DNA for the CDR3 is TGTGCCAGCAGTAGAGAGGGAGCGGACTATGGCTACACCTTC. It yields the protein CASSREGADYGYTF.

This chain uses TRBV9 with TRBJ2-7; D is unresolved. Per the germline V gene, CDR1 is SGDLS and CDR2 is YYNGEE. Trimming left V 0 bases short and J 1 base short, with 8 bases between. The CDR3 consists of 14 residues. CDR3 bases: TGTGCCAGCAGCGTAGGCAGTGGATCCTACGAGCAGTACTTC. Its translation: CASSVGSGSYEQYF.

J is TRBJ2-3 and V is TRBV6-4; TRBD2 matches at 8 bases. The CDR3 runs to 15 residues. V dropped 3 bases and J dropped 2; count of bases not matched to a gene: 4. Germline CDR1 and CDR2: MRHNA and SNTAGT. CDR3 in amino acids: CASSERAGATDTQYF. DNA for the CDR3: TGTGCCAGCAGTGAAAGAGCGGGGGCCACAGATACGCAGTATTTT.

In this sample, this clonotype turned up many times. This chain joins TRBV7-9 and TRBJ2-1, with TRBD1 matching 11 bases. With 4 bases clipped from V and 8 bases from J, the junction kept 7 bases outside the gene matches. Germline loops: CDR1 SEHNR, CDR2 FQNEAQ (reference sequence). CDR3 length: 15 amino acids. The CDR3 bases are TGTGCCAGCAGCTCGGGACAGGGGGGTGGCGATGAGCAGTTCTTC. Translation gives CASSSGQGGGDEQFF.

This clonotype has a handful of counts. This chain connects TRBV27 to TRBJ2-7, with TRBD2 matching over 10 bases. Germline assignment: CDR1 MNHEY and CDR2 SMNVEV (reference sequence). V shed 3 bases and J 6 bases; nucleotides not matched to a gene: 11. The CDR3 spans 16 residues. The CDR3 nucleotides are TGTGCCAGCAGTTTGGGGGGATGGAGCGGGAGGGGCGAGCAGTACTTC. This sequence encodes CASSLGGWSGRGEQYF.

This clonotype turned up a few times. The V and J genes are TRBV7-6 and TRBJ2-5; tentative D call: TRBD2 (6 bases). CDR1 and CDR2 from the germline V gene are SGHVS and FNYEAQ. V was trimmed by 5 bases and J by 2 bases, leaving 24 bases between them. This CDR3 contains 18 residues. CDR3 in DNA: TGTGCCAGCAGCCCCCGGGGGAACCCAGGGATGTGGCAAGAGACCCAGTACTTC. It encodes CASSPRGNPGMWQETQYF.

This clonotype occurred a few times. The chain joins TRBV7-9 to TRBJ2-7; 10 bases agree with TRBD1. The V gene end was trimmed by 4 bases and the J gene end by 2 bases; junction bases not matched to a gene: 5. CDR3 size: 15 residues. Germline lookup yields CDR1 SEHNR and CDR2 FQNEAQ (reference sequence). The CDR3 protein is CASSSRGQGAYEQYF. As DNA, the CDR3 is TGTGCCAGCAGCTCCCGAGGACAGGGGGCCTACGAGCAGTACTTC. Full variable domain (missing parts from reference TRBV7-9 and TRBJ2-7): DTGVSQNPRHKITKRGQNVTFRCDPISEHNRLYWYRQTLGQGPEFLTYFQNEAQLEKSRLLSDRFSAERPKGSFSTLEIQRTEQGDSAMYLCASSSRGQGAYEQYFGPGTRLTVT.

The rearrangement joins TRBV4-3 to TRBJ1-2; D perhaps matches TRBD1 (5 bases). There are 15 residues in the CDR3. The germline V gene encodes CDR1 LGHNA and CDR2 YSLEER. V gave up 1 base and J gave up 8 bases, with 17 bases separating them. CDR3 loop: CASSQAGTELSGYTF. The CDR3 bases are TGCGCCAGCAGCCAAGCCGGGACGGAGCTTAGCGGCTACACCTTC.

The chain is built from TRBV7-2 and TRBJ2-7; D remains unclear. V was shortened by 5 bases and J by 2 bases, with 19 bases between the two germline ends. The CDR3 sequence is 16 residues long. Germline CDR1 and CDR2: SGHTA and FQGNSA. The CDR3 bases are TGTGCCAGCAGCCCAGGTGGACGGTCGTTTACCTACGAGCAGTACTTC. This encodes CASSPGGRSFTYEQYF.

A few counts support this clonotype. This chain connects TRBV6-5 to TRBJ1-2, with TRBD1 matching over 8 bases. Unmatched junction bases numbered 3, after V lost 2 bases and J lost 7 bases. Germline-derived CDR1 and CDR2 are MNHEY and SVGAGI. This CDR3 spans 13 amino acids. CDR3 protein: CASSYQGAGGYTF. The CDR3 DNA is TGTGCCAGCAGTTACCAGGGGGCGGGTGGCTACACCTTC.

This clonotype was observed a handful of times. The genes are TRBV6-1 and TRBJ2-5; possibly TRBD1 or TRBD2 for D (5 bases each). CDR1 is MNHNS and CDR2 is SASEGT in the germline V gene. Trimming shortened V by 6 bases and J by 3 bases, and 17 bases separated the two germline ends. The CDR3 runs 15 residues. This chain's CDR3 is CASRIGTTPKETQYF. Written as DNA, the CDR3 is TGTGCCAGCAGGATCGGGACGACCCCTAAAGAGACCCAGTACTTC.

This clonotype was found a few times. The rearrangement uses TRBV21-1 and TRBJ2-7. TRBV21-1 is an annotated pseudogene. The length of the CDR3 is 15 residues. CDR3 amino acids: CASSKTLGYSYEQYF. CDR3 bases: TGTGCCAGCAGCAAGACCTTAGGATACTCCTACGAGCAGTACTTC.

This clonotype was seen more than once but under ten times. V usage is TRBV30 and J usage is TRBJ2-5, with a possible D match to TRBD2 (5 bases). The germline CDR1 and CDR2 sequences are GTSNPN and SVGIG (reference sequence). The CDR3 is 16 amino acids. V shed 4 bases and J shed 2 bases, with 20 bases lying between them. CDR3 bases: TGTGCCTGGACACGGGAACAGCCGTACGAGCAAGAGACCCAGTACTTC. Translating it yields CAWTREQPYEQETQYF.

The chain links TRBV15 to TRBJ2-2; D is possibly TRBD1 (6 bases). Per germline, CDR1 LNHNV and CDR2 YYDKDF (reference sequence). There are 13 residues in the CDR3. Trimming pared 6 bases from V and 7 bases from J, leaving 12 bases between. The CDR3 sequence: CATRNRVDGELFF. CDR3 nucleotide sequence: TGTGCCACCAGGAACAGGGTAGACGGGGAGCTGTTTTTT.

The DNA of the CDR3 is TGTGCCAGCAGCTTAGGCGCTAGCCCCTACGAGCAGTACTTC. Translation gives CASSLGASPYEQYF. This chain links TRBV7-2 with TRBJ2-7, with a tentative D call TRBD2 (5 bases). Germline assignment: CDR1 SGHTA and CDR2 FQGNSA. V was pared by 1 base and J by 2 bases, with 9 bases between. The CDR3 runs to 14 residues. The variable domain in full, completed from reference TRBV7-2 and TRBJ2-7, reads GAGVSQSPSNKVTEKGKDVELRCDPISGHTALYWYRQSLGQGLEFLIYFQGNSAPDKSGLPSDRFSAERTGGSVSTLTIQRTQQEDSAVYLCASSLGASPYEQYFGPGTRLTVT.